This TCR beta chain originates from a study of T cells in Graves' hyperthyroidism and ophthalmopathy. Across the study: Peripheral blood draws took place at initial diagnosis, ahead of any treatment.

For ophthalmopathy patients, the Clinical Activity Score was at least 3 and the NOSPECS grade at least 4; duration was under 3 months. RNA transcripts served as the template for amplifying TCR beta CDR3 regions. HTBI primers were used for first-round RT-PCR of the TCR CDR3. TCRdb re-derived calls from the multiplex PCR reads in MiXCR, one entry per CDR3 protein. The sample yields 300,000 to 500,000 distinct CDR3 sequences, roughly an eighth seen once. Overall study results and limits: Median prediction lead before ophthalmopathy onset was around 6.9 months with the model.

With 3 bases removed from V and 1 base from J, the gap between germline ends came to 3 bases. The CDR3 covers 11 residues. Germline V gene sequence: CDR1 GTSNPN, CDR2 SVGIG (reference sequence). This clonotype was picked up many times. Its antigen is not identified. This sequence was found in a man aged 45 to 65 with Graves' ophthalmopathy. The V and J genes are TRBV30 and TRBJ1-1; D unresolved. Sequenced: blood. CDR3 bases: TGTGCCTGGAGGAAGAACACTGAAGCTTTCTTT. It encodes CAWRKNTEAFF.